Listed here are 17 T cell receptor beta chains from one sample, sequenced in a study of vaccination effects on CD4 cells after COVID-19. Data came from immunoSEQ multiplex PCR; TCRdb stores just in-frame clones and leaves some out. The data contain around 26,000 clones, roughly three quarters of them singletons. For these TCRs, the target antigens are not known. Antigen-specific CD4+ T cell clonotypes were called by their expansion after viral peptide-pool culture in ViraFEST. Once cultured for about 9 days, the cells underwent separation to obtain CD4+ T cells. Two-dose vaccination with either BNT162b2 or mRNA-1273 was given to the participants. Sequencing used CD4+ T cells from PBMCs cultured with SARS-CoV-2 spike peptides, obtained after COVID-19 vaccination. The receptors were sampled from a human donor who received a COVID-19 vaccine.

The CDR3 spells CASMGWYSSGNTIYF. The CDR3 DNA reads as TGTGCCAGTATGGGGTGGTACAGCTCTGGAAACACCATATATTTT. The chain is built from TRBV19 and TRBJ1-3, with D unclear. The V gene lost 7 bases and the J gene lost 0 bases, with 13 bases spanning the gap. The CDR3 contains 15 residues. Germline CDR1 reads LNHDA; CDR2 reads SQIVND (reference sequence).

The CDR3 protein is CATSLGDRVSGYTF. Written as DNA, the CDR3 is TGTGCCACCAGTTTGGGGGACAGGGTGAGTGGCTACACCTTC. The rearrangement uses TRBV24-1 and TRBJ1-2, with TRBD1 matching 9 bases. The ends lost 6 bases at V and 7 bases at J; junction bases unmatched: 8. The germline V gene encodes CDR1 KGHDR and CDR2 SFDVKD. There are 14 residues in the CDR3.

The genes are TRBV5-1 and TRBJ1-2; D remains ambiguous. Germline CDR1 and CDR2: SGHRS and YFSETQ. The CDR3 has 15 residues. Trimming cost V 0 bases and J 0 bases, with 9 bases left between them. Here the CDR3 DNA reads TGCGCCAGCAGCTTGGGGGCGGCTGCTAACTATGGCTACACCTTC. Protein sequence: CASSLGAAANYGYTF.

The chain has TRBV7-8 and TRBJ1-6, with TRBD1 identical over 10 bases. Germline-derived CDR1 and CDR2 are SGHVS and FQNEAQ. The CDR3 contains 15 residues. After removal of 3 bases from V and 7 bases from J, the junction contained 3 bases not matched to a gene. CDR3 nucleotide sequence: TGTGCCAGCAGCTTTCCGGGACAGGGGAATTCACCCCTCCACTTT. Its translation is CASSFPGQGNSPLHF. The whole variable domain, filled in from reference TRBV7-8 and TRBJ1-6, reads GAGVSQSPRYKVAKRGQDVALRCDPISGHVSLFWYQQALGQGPEFLTYFQNEAQLDKSGLPSDRFFAERPEGSVSTLKIQRTQQEDSAVYLCASSFPGQGNSPLHFGNGTRLTVT.

This clone showed up just once. The chain combines TRBV7-2 with TRBJ2-5, with a weak D call TRBD2 (6 bases). CDR1 is SGHTA, CDR2 FQGNSA, per germline. The V gene lost 5 bases and the J gene lost 2 bases, with 18 bases spanning the gap. The CDR3 is made up of 16 amino acids. In DNA form, the CDR3 reads TGTGCCAGCAGCCCCCGTCTAAGCGGGCAGCAAGAGACCCAGTACTTC. Translating it yields CASSPRLSGQQETQYF.

This chain joins TRBV6-1 and TRBJ2-7; D not certain. Trimming left V 2 bases short and J 4 bases short, with 15 bases between. Germline V gene data show CDR1 as MNHNS and CDR2 as SASEGT. This CDR3 region has 15 residues. The CDR3 reads CASSERFYGLYEQYF. CDR3 coding DNA: TGTGCCAGCAGTGAAAGGTTTTATGGGCTATACGAGCAGTACTTC.

The chain combines TRBV4-1 with TRBJ2-5; D remains unclear. Germline CDR1 is MGHRA and CDR2 is YSYEKL. Between the trimmed V and J ends, which lost 6 bases and 1 base, there was a span of 9 bases. The CDR3 loop spans 13 amino acids. The CDR3 DNA sequence: TGCGCCAGCAGTCACTTCAGCCAAGAGACCCAGTACTTC. This translates into CASSHFSQETQYF.

The rearrangement links TRBV5-4 to TRBJ2-7; D uncertain. The germline V gene encodes CDR1 SGHNT and CDR2 YYREEE (reference sequence). V lost 2 bases, J lost 5 bases, and 8 bases lay in between. CDR3 length: 12 amino acids. The CDR3 spells CASSFGIHEQYF. The CDR3 bases are TGTGCCAGCAGCTTTGGGATCCACGAGCAGTACTTC.

The chain recombines TRBV24-1 with TRBJ1-4; D not certain. CDR1 KGHDR and CDR2 SFDVKD come from the germline V gene. V shed 4 bases and J shed 4 bases, with 12 bases lying between them. The CDR3 is 15 amino acids. The DNA for the CDR3 is TGTGCCACCAGTGACCCGGGGTGGGGTAATGAAAAACTGTTTTTT. Translating gives CATSDPGWGNEKLFF.

The CDR3 here is CASSLGLYGYTF. The DNA for the CDR3 is TGTGCCAGCAGCTTAGGACTTTATGGCTACACCTTC. The chain recombines TRBV7-9 with TRBJ1-2; D is undetermined. The germline V and J ends were trimmed by 1 base and 5 bases, with 5 bases remaining between them. The CDR3 loop spans 12 amino acids. Germline CDR1 reads SEHNR; CDR2 reads FQNEAQ (reference sequence).

This chain uses TRBV6-1 with TRBJ2-6, with TRBD1 as a possible D gene (5 bases). CDR1 and CDR2 from the germline V gene are MNHNS and SASEGT. CDR3 length: 15 residues. V lost 5 bases and J lost 1, with 9 bases in between. CDR3 sequence reads: CASSLRGSGANVLTF. In DNA form, the CDR3 reads TGTGCCAGCAGTCTAAGGGGTTCTGGGGCCAACGTCCTGACTTTC.

This clone was counted only a few times. This rearrangement joins TRBV24-1 to TRBJ1-4, with a possible D match to TRBD1 (5 bases). CDR1 is KGHDR, CDR2 SFDVKD, per germline. The CDR3 is 15 amino acids. The germline V and J ends were trimmed by 5 bases and 2 bases, with 11 bases remaining between them. Here the CDR3 reads CATSGGGGTNEKLFF. The DNA for the CDR3 is TGTGCCACCAGTGGCGGCGGGGGGACTAATGAAAAACTGTTTTTT.

The V and J genes are TRBV10-1 and TRBJ1-2; tentative D call: TRBD1 (6 bases). Looked up from germline, CDR1 is WNHNN and CDR2 is SYGVQD (reference sequence). Between the trimmed V and J ends, which lost 5 bases and 8 bases, there was a span of 15 bases. The CDR3 runs 13 residues. In nucleotides, the CDR3 is TGCGCCAGCAGTTCGACAGGCAAACAGGGCTACACCTTC. This encodes CASSSTGKQGYTF.

V is TRBV14 and J is TRBJ2-5; D is perhaps TRBD2 (6 bases). Trimming took 1 base from V and 5 from J, leaving 8 bases between them. The CDR3 has 13 residues. Per the germline V gene, CDR1 is SGHDN and CDR2 is FVKESK. In DNA form, the CDR3 reads TGTGCCAGCAGCCAAGGGGCGGGGGAGACCCAGTACTTC. Translating gives CASSQGAGETQYF.

The chain employs TRBV29-1 and TRBJ1-2; D not resolved. Germline V gene lookup returns CDR1 SQVTM and CDR2 ANQGSEA. This CDR3 is built from 15 residues. V lost 7 bases to trimming and J lost 4 bases, with 22 bases between them. The CDR3, as DNA: TGCAGCGACACCCGAGGCGCAGGCAGACCCTATGGCTACACCTTC. Its protein is CSDTRGAGRPYGYTF.

The rearrangement uses TRBV4-1 and TRBJ1-2; possible D gene TRBD1, 6 bases. The ends were cut back, 4 bases at V and 2 bases at J, with 17 bases in the middle. From germline, CDR1 is MGHRA and CDR2 YSYEKL. The CDR3 has 16 residues. Here the CDR3 reads CASSPRTVIQNYGYTF. DNA for the CDR3: TGCGCCAGCAGCCCCCGGACAGTAATACAGAACTATGGCTACACCTTC.

The rearrangement links TRBV5-1 to TRBJ2-2; no firm D call. There are 13 residues in the CDR3. Germline values: CDR1 SGHRS, CDR2 YFSETQ. Deletions cut 0 bases from V and 5 bases from J, with 5 bases between. CDR3 sequence: CASSLASTGELFF. The CDR3 DNA reads as TGCGCCAGCAGCTTGGCATCTACCGGGGAGCTGTTTTTT.